This passage covers 19 T cell receptor beta chains from one sample sequenced in a study. TCRdb reanalysed the RT-PCR reads using MiXCR and keeps one entry per CDR3 protein. Among more than 600,000 distinct CDR3 sequences listed, 14% were seen once. Source material: memory CD4+ T cells from blood. These receptors originate from a female donor in good health, serving as a healthy control.

This clonotype was seen more than once but under ten times. The chain carries TRBV27 and TRBJ2-1; TRBD2 aligns across 15 bases. This CDR3 is 15 amino acids long. The germline V gene has CDR1 MNHEY and CDR2 SMNVEV (reference sequence). Trimming removed 5 bases from V and 8 bases from J; junction bases left unmatched: 4. CDR3 loop: CASSIRTSGRDEQFF. In nucleotides, the CDR3 is TGTGCCAGCAGTATAAGGACTAGCGGGAGGGATGAGCAGTTCTTC.

This clonotype was seen at least ten times. The chain carries TRBV29-1 and TRBJ2-5; the D is unclear. Germline V gene lookup returns CDR1 SQVTM and CDR2 ANQGSEA. V dropped 6 bases and J dropped 2 bases, with 10 bases sitting between them. The CDR3 length is 12 residues. The CDR3 loop is CSVGGRQETQYF. The CDR3 DNA reads TGCAGCGTCGGCGGACGGCAAGAGACCCAGTACTTC.

This clonotype has a handful of counts. The V gene is TRBV27, the J gene TRBJ2-5; the D gene could be TRBD1 or TRBD2 (6 bases each). Germline CDR1 MNHEY, CDR2 SMNVEV (reference sequence). The CDR3 sequence is 15 residues long. Trimming pared 0 bases from V and 4 bases from J, leaving 12 bases between. The CDR3 DNA reads TGTGCCAGCAGTTTATCGAAGGGGGGTGGAGAGACCCAGTACTTC. Amino acid sequence: CASSLSKGGGETQYF.

This clonotype appeared many times. The V call is TRBV11-2, the J call TRBJ2-7; the match to TRBD1 covers 10 bases. V shed 4 bases and J 0 bases; nucleotides not matched to a gene: 3. CDR3 size: 15 residues. Germline V gene sequence: CDR1 SGHAT, CDR2 FQNNGV. CDR3 protein: CASSSRDRGSYEQYF. CDR3 sequence (DNA): TGTGCCAGCAGCTCACGGGACAGGGGCTCCTACGAGCAGTACTTC.

This clonotype was observed at least ten times. This chain connects TRBV27 to TRBJ2-7, with 7 bases aligning to TRBD1. CDR1 and CDR2 (germline): MNHEY, SMNVEV (reference sequence). Unmatched junction bases numbered 11, after V lost 7 bases and J lost 2 bases. CDR3 size: 15 residues. The chain's CDR3 is CASTPLGTEAYEQYF. For the CDR3, the DNA is TGTGCCAGCACTCCTTTGGGGACAGAGGCCTACGAGCAGTACTTC.

This clonotype was counted between two and nine times. The chain couples TRBV9 to TRBJ1-3; D is undetermined. CDR3 length equals 16 residues. V lost 0 bases to trimming and J lost 0 bases, with 10 bases between them. The germline V gene encodes CDR1 SGDLS and CDR2 YYNGEE. In DNA, the CDR3 is TGTGCCAGCAGCGTAGGGAGCACATTCTCTGGAAACACCATATATTTT. Amino acids: CASSVGSTFSGNTIYF. Variable domain in full (rest from reference TRBV9 and TRBJ1-3): DSGVTQTPKHLITATGQRVTLRCSPRSGDLSVYWYQQSLDQGLQFLIQYYNGEERAKGNILERFSAQQFPDLHSELNLSSLELGDSALYFCASSVGSTFSGNTIYFGEGSWLTVV.

This sequence joins TRBV27 and TRBJ2-7; maybe TRBD1 (5 bases). CDR1 is MNHEY and CDR2 is SMNVEV in the germline V gene (reference sequence). This CDR3 is built from 14 residues. Trimming removed 5 bases at V and 3 bases at J, with 14 bases between. The CDR3 spells CASSPVGAIYEQYF. CDR3 in DNA: TGTGCCAGCAGTCCCGTAGGGGCCATCTACGAGCAGTACTTC.

This clonotype was seen many times. The V call is TRBV12-3 or TRBV12-4, the J call TRBJ2-3; tentative D call: TRBD1 (5 bases). Trimming removed 6 bases at V and 10 bases at J, with 17 bases between. This CDR3 has 13 residues. Here the CDR3 reads CASSRKDTRAQYF. The CDR3 nucleotides read TGTGCCAGCAGCAGAAAGGACACTCGGGCGCAGTATTTT.

In the case of this clonotype: The junction and the germline gene differ at one end; a read error may be behind it. This chain joins TRBV3-1 and TRBJ1-1; 8 positions agree with TRBD1. CDR3 length: 16 amino acids. The V gene's germline CDR1 is LGHDT and CDR2 YNNKEL (reference sequence). The CDR3 spells CTSSQLSGGAITEAFF. The CDR3, as DNA: TGTACCAGCAGCCAACTATCAGGGGGCGCGATCACTGAAGCTTTCTTT.

In its sample, this clonotype was seen a few times. The chain carries TRBV6-6 and TRBJ2-5; 11 bases align to TRBD2. The CDR3 runs to 17 residues. Germline trimming cut 4 bases from V and 1 base from J; bases unmatched to any gene: 8. Germline V CDR1 and CDR2: MNHNY, SVGAGI (reference sequence). In DNA form, the CDR3 reads TGTGCCAGCAGTTTGGGACTAGCGGAGCTCACCCAAGAGACCCAGTACTTC. Amino acid sequence: CASSLGLAELTQETQYF.

In its sample, this clonotype was seen a few times. This chain links TRBV5-1 with TRBJ2-3, with TRBD2 as a possible D gene (6 bases). The germline V and J ends were trimmed by 4 bases and 0 bases, with 15 bases remaining between them. The CDR3 runs 16 residues. Per germline, CDR1 SGHRS and CDR2 YFSETQ. CDR3: CASSDRGGISTDTQYF. The CDR3 DNA reads TGCGCCAGCAGCGACCGCGGCGGGATTAGCACAGATACGCAGTATTTT.

This clonotype showed up just a few times. The chain employs TRBV28 and TRBJ2-7, with D perhaps matching TRBD1 or TRBD2 (5 bases each). CDR1 is MDHEN and CDR2 is SYDVKM in the germline V gene. This CDR3 is built from 12 residues. The V end was cut by 11 bases, the J end by 6 bases, with 17 bases between. CDR3 loop: CAVWDRRSEQYF. The CDR3 DNA reads TGTGCCGTATGGGACCGGAGGAGCGAGCAGTACTTC. Together with reference TRBV28 and TRBJ2-7, the CDR3 gives the full variable domain: DVKVTQSSRYLVKRTGEKVFLECVQDMDHENMFWYRQDPGLGLRLIYFSYDVKMKEKGDIPEGYSVSREKKERFSLILESASTNQTSMYLCAVWDRRSEQYFGPGTRLTVT.

This clonotype has ten or more counts. This chain connects TRBV6-6 to TRBJ1-1; maybe TRBD1 (6 bases). V lost 2 bases and J 5 bases, leaving 12 bases between the germline ends. CDR1 is MNHNY and CDR2 is SVGAGI in the germline V gene (reference sequence). This CDR3 has 14 amino acids. CDR3 in amino acids: CASSYTGSTTEAFF. The CDR3 DNA sequence: TGTGCCAGCAGTTACACAGGGTCAACAACTGAAGCTTTCTTT.

This clonotype was seen a handful of times. The chain links TRBV11-2 to TRBJ2-3; D not certain. Trimming left V 2 bases short and J 6 bases short, with 12 bases between. CDR1 is SGHAT and CDR2 is FQNNGV in the germline V gene. The CDR3 length is 14 residues. As DNA, the CDR3 is TGTGCCAGCAGCTTATGGAGAACCGGGGATACGCAGTATTTT. This codes for CASSLWRTGDTQYF.

This clonotype was recorded a few times. The rearrangement links TRBV4-3 to TRBJ2-3; D may be TRBD2 (6 bases). The CDR3 length is 15 residues. The V and J ends lost 5 bases and 4 bases respectively, with 16 bases between them. Looked up from germline, CDR1 is LGHNA and CDR2 is YSLEER. The CDR3 loop is CASSSRGGRADTQYF. The CDR3 nucleotides read TGCGCCAGCAGCTCCCGGGGAGGACGGGCAGATACGCAGTATTTT.

V gene TRBV20-1 combines with J gene TRBJ2-1; D gene uncertain. This CDR3 has 14 amino acids. Germline CDR1 is DFQATT and CDR2 is SNEGSKA (reference sequence). The V end lost 4 bases, the J end lost 1 base, and 11 bases lay between the germline ends. Here the CDR3 DNA reads TGCAGTGCTACGTATGGTAGGTCCTACAATGAGCAGTTCTTC. Protein: CSATYGRSYNEQFF.

This clonotype was counted between two and nine times. The chain links TRBV7-2 to TRBJ2-7; D call uncertain. CDR3 length equals 13 residues. V was pared by 5 bases and J by 3 bases, with 11 bases between. Germline V lookup: CDR1 SGHTA, CDR2 FQGNSA. CDR3: CASSPNQDYEQYF. DNA of the CDR3: TGTGCCAGCAGCCCCAATCAAGACTACGAGCAGTACTTC. Full variable domain (missing parts from reference TRBV7-2 and TRBJ2-7): GAGVSQSPSNKVTEKGKDVELRCDPISGHTALYWYRQSLGQGLEFLIYFQGNSAPDKSGLPSDRFSAERTGGSVSTLTIQRTQQEDSAVYLCASSPNQDYEQYFGPGTRLTVT.

V and J are TRBV5-1 and TRBJ1-1, with D tentatively TRBD1 (5 bases). V was cut by 4 bases and J by 1 base, with 17 bases left in between. The CDR3 spans 16 residues. CDR1 is SGHRS and CDR2 is YFSETQ in the germline V gene. The CDR3 region is CASSQTAGTENTEAFF. The CDR3 region has the DNA TGCGCCAGCAGCCAAACCGCCGGGACGGAGAACACTGAAGCTTTCTTT. Supplemented by reference TRBV5-1 and TRBJ1-1, the full variable domain reads KAGVTQTPRYLIKTRGQQVTLSCSPISGHRSVSWYQQTPGQGLQFLFEYFSETQRNKGNFPGRFSGRQFSNSRSEMNVSTLELGDSALYLCASSQTAGTENTEAFFGQGTRLTVV.

Only one count was recorded for this clonotype. The chain is built from TRBV25-1 and TRBJ1-1; possibly TRBD1 for D (6 bases). The CDR3 is 15 amino acids. The V and J ends lost 3 bases and 1 base respectively, with 12 bases between them. The germline CDR1 and CDR2 sequences are MGHDK and SYGVNS. DNA for the CDR3: TGTGCCAGCAGTGACCGCGGGACACAGAACACTGAAGCTTTCTTT. It is translated as CASSDRGTQNTEAFF.